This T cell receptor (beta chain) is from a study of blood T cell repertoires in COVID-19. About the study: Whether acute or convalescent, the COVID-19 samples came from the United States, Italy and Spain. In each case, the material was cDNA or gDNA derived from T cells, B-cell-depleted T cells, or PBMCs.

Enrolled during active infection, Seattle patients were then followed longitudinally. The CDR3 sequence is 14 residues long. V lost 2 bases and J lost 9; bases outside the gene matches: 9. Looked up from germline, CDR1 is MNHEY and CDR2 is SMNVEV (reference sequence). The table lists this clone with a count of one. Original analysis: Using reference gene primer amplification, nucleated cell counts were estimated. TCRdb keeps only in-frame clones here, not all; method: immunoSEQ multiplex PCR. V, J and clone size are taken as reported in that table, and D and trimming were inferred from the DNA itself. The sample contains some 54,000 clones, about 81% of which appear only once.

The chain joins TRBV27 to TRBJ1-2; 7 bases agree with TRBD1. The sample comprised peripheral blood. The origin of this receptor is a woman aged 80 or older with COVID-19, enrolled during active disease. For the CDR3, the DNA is TGTGCCAGCAGTTTAATTGGGGCAGGGGGGAGCTACACCTTC. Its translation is CASSLIGAGGSYTF.